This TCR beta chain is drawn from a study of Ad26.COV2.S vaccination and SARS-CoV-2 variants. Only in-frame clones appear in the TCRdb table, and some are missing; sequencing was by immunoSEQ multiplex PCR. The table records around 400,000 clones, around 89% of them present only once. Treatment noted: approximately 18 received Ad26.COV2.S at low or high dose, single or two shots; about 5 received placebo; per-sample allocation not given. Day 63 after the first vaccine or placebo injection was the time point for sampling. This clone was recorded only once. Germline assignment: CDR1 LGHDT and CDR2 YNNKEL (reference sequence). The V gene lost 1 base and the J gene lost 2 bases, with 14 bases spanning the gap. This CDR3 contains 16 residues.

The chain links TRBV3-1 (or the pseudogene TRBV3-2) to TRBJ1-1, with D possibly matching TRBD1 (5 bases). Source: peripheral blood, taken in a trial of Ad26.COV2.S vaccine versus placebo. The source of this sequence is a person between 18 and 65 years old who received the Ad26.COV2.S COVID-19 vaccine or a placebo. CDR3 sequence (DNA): TGTGCCAGCAGCCAAGGTTTGGGCAGGGCAAACACTGAAGCTTTCTTT. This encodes CASSQGLGRANTEAFF.